This T cell receptor beta chain was documented in a study of spatial heterogeneity in lung cancer. On the study more broadly: Averaged across combinations, each unique TCR and UMI pairing appeared more than ten times in raw reads, which were uncorrected.

Notes on the study in general: Mutation counts in tumors were tracked by counts of expanded intratumoral alpha and beta TCRs. Ubiquitous expanded TCR counts tracked ubiquitous nonsynonymous mutations, and regional counts tracked regional ones.

Carried by each TCR cDNA molecule was a unique molecular identifier. One entry per CDR3 protein, called by TCRdb with MiXCR from the 5' RACE reads. Seen here are tens of thousands of distinct CDR3 sequences, 4.5% to 5% observed once, and the top ten hold roughly a tenth. This clonotype was counted at least ten times. What it binds is unknown. The V end lost 0 bases, the J end lost 5 bases, and 17 bases lay between the germline ends. Per germline, CDR1 SGHRS and CDR2 YFSETQ. This CDR3 contains 16 residues. Time point: sample taken at primary tumor resection. Unsorted tumor, nontumor lung tissue or cryopreserved PBMC supplied the whole RNA.

The chain employs TRBV5-1 and TRBJ2-5, with D possibly being TRBD1 (5 bases). The source was lung tumor tissue, collected at surgery. This TCR was sampled from a male donor with early-stage non-small cell lung cancer. CDR3 sequence reads: CASSLVPTGEEETQYF. The CDR3 DNA sequence: TGCGCCAGCAGCTTGGTTCCAACAGGCGAAGAGGAGACCCAGTACTTC. Combining the CDR3 with reference TRBV5-1 and TRBJ2-5 gives the whole variable domain KAGVTQTPRYLIKTRGQQVTLSCSPISGHRSVSWYQQTPGQGLQFLFEYFSETQRNKGNFPGRFSGRQFSNSRSEMNVSTLELGDSALYLCASSLVPTGEEETQYFGPGTRLLVL.